This T cell receptor beta chain is from a study of blood T cell repertoires in COVID-19 (dated by TCRdb to about 2020). The study in broad terms: Samples covering the acute and convalescent phases of COVID-19 were provided by collaborators in the United States, Italy and Spain. The dataset comprised deeply sampled blood TCRbeta repertoires from subjects exposed to, actively infected with, or recovered from COVID-19. The samples were drawn from two sources: the first 160 participants of the ongoing ImmuneRACE study, and approximately 1,300 subjects contributed by 6 global collaborators. Where available, HLA class I and class II types were obtained from metadata supplied by the sample provider rather than from assay-based typing. The repertoires were released in a freely available public database meant as a resource for research on the immune response to SARS-CoV-2. The prospective study material was composed of cDNA or gDNA derived from T cells, B-cell-depleted T cells, or PBMCs. Nearly every sample came with metadata listing a de-identified subject ID, COVID-19 status, age in years and sex. What the work shows at the level of the full study, not this receptor alone: Clinical and demographic metadata were provided uncurated, with the amount varying by source and participant.

Worth noting for this clone: Its antigen target is currently unknown. Base qualities are missing; no much larger clone stands one base away.

The collaborating institutions used their own protocols to collect whole blood in K2EDTA tubes. For TCRbeta analysis, collaborators shipped samples as frozen whole blood, isolated PBMCs, or DNA extracted from either of those sample types. Including the terminal cysteine and phenylalanine, the CDR3 comprises 14 residues. This entry keeps only the CDR3 DNA: 42 bases, framed from base 1. CDR1 is given as MNHEY and CDR2 as SMNVEV, both from the germline V gene (reference sequence). The germline V and J ends show losses of 0 bases and 6 bases respectively, and no gene match explains 3 bases of the junction. TCRbeta CDR3 regions were amplified from genomic DNA using the immunoSEQ Assay, a bias-controlled multiplex PCR. Processing in the source paper ran as follows. Within the assay, amplification of reference gene primers was used to estimate how many nucleated cells each sample contained. To quantify the absolute abundance of each unique TCRbeta CDR3 rearrangement, sequence reads were collapsed and filtered. For each sample, productive Simpson clonality was calculated by taking the square root of Simpson's diversity index across productive rearrangements. In its TCRdb copy, this immuneACCESS table keeps in-frame sequences only and misses some clones. Where compared with another copy, unresolved V genes explain less than half of these, and the others have no known cause. V and J calls and clone size follow that table, whereas D and trimming were derived from the DNA. The sample table records some 180,000 clones; approximately 84% of these occur just once. The ten biggest clones cover roughly 6.3% of the sample.

The sample taken for sequencing was peripheral blood. The sequence was obtained from a human donor in a cohort sampled during active COVID-19. The chain links TRBV27 with TRBJ1-2; 8 bases in the middle match TRBD1. The nucleotide sequence reads as follows: TGTGCCAGCAGTTTATCCTCGGACAGGGATGGCTACACCTTC. Translated, this gives CASSLSSDRDGYTF.